Listed here is a single T cell receptor (beta chain). Its specific antigen is unknown. The record has no base qualities; no much larger clone is one base away. Genomic DNA was extracted from sorted cells for sequencing of the TCRbeta CDR3 region. The immunoSEQ Assay was used to sequence the TCRbeta CDR3 regions. TCRdb limited this immuneACCESS table to in-frame rearrangements with V and J called. A share of clones is missing; checked studies link under half to unresolved V genes, and the rest is unexplained. This sample lists roughly 100,000 clones; 90% were detected once. Of the sample, 6.5% to 9% is held by the ten largest clones. This sample was taken from a study of OX40 agonist ivuxolimab in advanced cancers. As for the study more broadly: The costimulatory receptor OX40 (CD134) was targeted by ivuxolimab, a fully human IgG2 agonistic monoclonal antibody. The paper reports the monotherapy dose-escalation portion (N of about 50 patients) of the phase I ivuxolimab trial. Partial responses were achieved by three dose-escalation patients, of whom one had hepatocellular carcinoma and two had cutaneous melanoma. Prior anti-PD-1, anti-PD-L1 or anti-CTLA-4 therapy was permitted, and checkpoint inhibitors had been received by about two fifths of dose-escalation patients. Peripheral TCRbeta sequencing aimed to test whether ivuxolimab altered TCR sequence diversity and caused clonal T-cell expansion. A male proportion of approximately 83% and a mean age of 60 years, ranging from about 20 to 79, were recorded for the dose-escalation cohort. Intravenous ivuxolimab was administered to patients every 2 weeks at six dose levels: 0.01, 0.1, 0.3, 1.5, 3 and 10 mg/kg. Among the roughly 50 dose-escalation patients, about 20 had hepatocellular carcinoma, some 15 melanoma, 9 renal cell carcinoma and 9 head and neck cancer.

Study-wide findings and limitations: After ivuxolimab, CD8+ T cells had more expanded clones than CD4+ T cells on average. Partial responders in the 0.1-3.0 mg/kg groups had among the lowest normalized peripheral clonal expansion, especially among CD8+ T cells. Low levels of normalized T-cell clonal expansion were also seen in some nonresponding patients. Which antigens the clonally expanded peripheral T cells were specific for was not determined. At doses of 0.1 to 3.0 mg/kg, clonal expansion of both CD4+ and CD8+ T cells in blood was seen between baseline and week 6.

The trial excluded patients who had a history of autoimmune disease or were on systemic immunosuppression. Peripheral blood for TCR sequencing was collected from all dose cohorts at baseline, on cycle 4 day 1, and on cycle 7 day 1. Samples came from an open-label, multicenter, first-in-human phase I dose-escalation trial of ivuxolimab. Adults with locally advanced or metastatic melanoma, renal cell, hepatocellular, or head and neck squamous cell carcinoma were enrolled in the trial. CD4+ and CD8+ T cells were sorted separately from peripheral blood before TCR sequencing. The clonotype originates from an adult with an advanced solid tumor such as melanoma, head and neck, liver or kidney cancer. The sample here was CD4+ or CD8+ T cells sorted from blood, taken in a trial of the OX40 agonist ivuxolimab.

The CDR3 region: CASSRLSGRKTYEQYF. In nucleotides, the sequence is TGTGCCAGTAGTAGGCTTAGCGGGAGGAAAACCTACGAGCAGTACTTC. This chain is built from TRBV19 and TRBJ2-7; 10 bases in between match TRBD2. The germline V gene (reference sequence) sets CDR1 to LNHDA and CDR2 to SQIVND. Reading from cysteine to phenylalanine, the CDR3 counts 16 amino acids. Only the CDR3 portion is preserved as DNA: 48 bases, with reading frame beginning at the first base. Unmatched junction bases come to 8, with V trimmed by 4 bases and J by 2 bases. Where the CDR3 stops, the reference TRBV19 and TRBJ2-7 genes take over; the full variable domain is DGGITQSPKYLFRKEGQNVTLSCEQNLNHDAMYWYRQDPGQGLRLIYYSQIVNDFQKGDIAEGYSVSREKKESFPLTVTSAQKNPTAFYLCASSRLSGRKTYEQYFGPGTRLTVT.